These T cell receptor beta chains were read from a single sample in a study of blood T cell repertoires in COVID-19. TCRdb's table, derived via immunoSEQ multiplex PCR, lists solely in-frame clones and lacks some. This table holds about 140,000 clones, about four fifths found once. The material sequenced was peripheral blood. All receptors come from a man aged 30 to 45 with COVID-19, enrolled during active disease. Both conserved end residues are part of each CDR3. The D gene is left open where the match is weak. Clone size is given for some rows only: seen once, a few or many times, or a class if the clone is expanded.

J | D | V | size | CDR3 | DNA
TRBJ2-1 | TRBD1 | TRBV11-2 | . | CASSLEFRGGHNEQFF | TGTGCCAGCAGCTTAGAGTTCAGAGGGGGCCACAATGAGCAGTTCTTC
TRBJ1-5 | TRBD1 | TRBV7-8 | . | CASSSRDRGNQPQHF | TGTGCCAGCAGCTCCCGGGACAGGGGTAATCAGCCCCAGCATTTT
TRBJ2-1 | TRBD2 | TRBV19 | . | CASSYGTSSTFF | TGTGCCAGTAGTTACGGGACTAGCAGCACGTTCTTC
TRBJ1-1 | . | TRBV6-4 | . | CASSVSGATMNTEAFF | TGTGCCAGCAGTGTTTCAGGGGCGACTATGAACACTGAAGCTTTCTTT
TRBJ2-5 | . | TRBV18 | . | CASSPPSSQETQYF | TGTGCCAGCTCACCACCGTCCAGCCAAGAGACCCAGTACTTC
TRBJ2-2 | . | TRBV27 | . | CASSLRVGTGELFF | TGTGCCAGCAGTTTACGGGTCGGCACCGGGGAGCTGTTTTTT
TRBJ1-1 | TRBD1 | TRBV2 | . | CASSEARTGGRLGTEAFF | TGTGCCAGCAGTGAAGCCAGGACAGGGGGCCGTCTCGGTACTGAAGCTTTCTTT
TRBJ2-3 | . | TRBV7-9 | . | CASSLGRTYTDTQYF | TGTGCCAGCAGCTTAGGTCGGACTTACACAGATACGCAGTATTTT
TRBJ1-1 | . | TRBV6-5 | . | CASSPRRDTEAFF | TGTGCCAGCAGCCCGCGGAGGGACACTGAAGCTTTCTTT
TRBJ2-5 | . | TRBV28 | . | CASSLQEETQYF | TGTGCCAGCAGTTTACAGGAAGAGACCCAGTACTTC
TRBJ2-5 | . | TRBV7-2 | . | CASSPGVNSQETQYF | TGTGCCAGCAGCCCGGGGGTCAACTCTCAAGAGACCCAGTACTTC
TRBJ1-4 | TRBD1 | TRBV6-5 | . | CASSWGQEKLFF | TGTGCCAGCAGTTGGGGACAGGAAAAACTGTTTTTT
TRBJ1-1 | . | TRBV7-9 | . | CASSLERSLEGAFF | TGTGCCAGCAGCTTAGAACGTAGCCTCGAAGGAGCTTTCTTT
TRBJ1-3 | . | TRBV10-2 | . | CATGEKVSGNTIYF | TGCGCCACCGGGGAGAAGGTCTCTGGAAACACCATATATTTT
TRBJ2-3 | TRBD2 | TRBV7-9 | . | CASSILAIDTQYF | TGTGCCAGCAGTATACTAGCGATAGATACGCAGTATTTT
TRBJ1-1 | . | TRBV4-1 | . | CASDRGGTEAFF | TGCGCCAGCGATCGGGGGGGGACTGAAGCTTTCTTT
TRBJ1-2 | TRBD1 | TRBV9 | . | CASSARRTGDSSYTF | TGTGCCAGCAGCGCCCGCAGGACAGGGGATTCGAGCTACACCTTC
TRBJ1-2 | TRBD1 | TRBV5-1 | . | CASNPDRDSSRTF | TGCGCCAGCAACCCTGATAGGGACAGCTCTCGCACCTTC
TRBJ2-1 | TRBD2 | TRBV7-3 | . | CASSSKTSGHEQFF | TGTGCCAGCAGCTCGAAAACTAGCGGTCATGAGCAGTTCTTC
TRBJ2-1 | TRBD1 | TRBV7-2 | . | CASSLIGQGYDEQFF | TGTGCCAGCAGCTTAATAGGACAGGGGTACGATGAGCAGTTCTTC
TRBJ2-7 | . | TRBV29-1 | few | CSVGLTEYEQYF | TGCAGCGTTGGACTGACCGAGTACGAGCAGTACTTC
TRBJ2-3 | . | TRBV7-8 | . | CASTDFGESPDTQYF | TGTGCCAGCACCGATTTCGGGGAGAGCCCAGATACGCAGTATTTT
TRBJ2-5 | . | TRBV7-7 | . | CASSLGKAGRTQETQYF | TGTGCTAGCAGCTTAGGCAAGGCGGGCCGCACCCAAGAGACCCAGTACTTC
TRBJ2-3 | . | TRBV10-3 | once | CVTREYTDTQYF | TGTGTTACTAGAGAGTACACAGATACGCAGTATTTT
TRBJ2-3 | TRBD2 | TRBV9 | . | CASSRTSGREPQYF | TGTGCCAGCAGCAGGACTAGCGGGAGGGAGCCGCAGTATTTT
TRBJ2-1 | TRBD2 | TRBV29-1 | . | CSVENPSGRFEQFF | TGCAGCGTTGAAAATCCTAGCGGGAGATTTGAGCAGTTCTTC
TRBJ1-5 | TRBD1 | TRBV28 | . | CASSSMPDRGYYQPQHF | TGTGCCAGCAGTTCAATGCCGGACAGGGGGTATTATCAGCCCCAGCATTTT
TRBJ2-7 | TRBD2 | TRBV18 | few | CASSPPQREVRYF | TGTGCCAGCTCACCGCCCCAGCGGGAGGTGCGGTACTTC
TRBJ1-3 | . | TRBV9 | . | CASSPNAVTLSDTIYF | TGTGCCAGCAGCCCGAACGCCGTTACGTTGTCGGACACCATATATTTT
TRBJ1-1 | . | TRBV6-5 | . | CASRDRSMNTEAFF | TGTGCCAGCAGGGACAGATCAATGAACACTGAAGCTTTCTTT
TRBJ2-7 | TRBD2 | TRBV4-1 | . | CASSPLRTSGYEQYF | TGCGCCAGCAGCCCCCTCAGAACTAGCGGCTACGAGCAGTACTTC
TRBJ1-6 | TRBD1 | TRBV5-4 | . | CASSLGQGKSPLHF | TGTGCCAGCAGCTTGGGACAGGGAAAGTCACCCCTCCACTTT
TRBJ1-4 | . | TRBV2 | . | CASTEGRTNEKLFF | TGTGCCAGCACCGAAGGACGGACAAATGAAAAACTGTTTTTT
TRBJ2-3 | TRBD1 | TRBV30 | . | CAWSQGVAADTQYF | TGTGCCTGGAGTCAGGGGGTAGCAGCAGATACGCAGTATTTT
TRBJ2-1 | . | TRBV10-1 | . | CASSANPSDQQFF | TGCGCCAGCAGCGCAAACCCTAGCGACCAGCAGTTCTTC
TRBJ1-1 | . | TRBV30 | . | CAWSRGAGTEAFF | TGTGCCTGGAGTCGGGGGGCAGGCACTGAAGCTTTCTTT
TRBJ2-3 | TRBD2 | TRBV15 | . | CATSRDGRGDTQYF | TGTGCCACCAGCAGAGATGGGAGGGGCGATACGCAGTATTTT
TRBJ2-3 | . | TRBV7-9 | few | CASSLEGSTDTQYF | TGTGCCAGCAGCTTGGAGGGATCCACAGATACGCAGTATTTT
TRBJ1-1 | . | TRBV30 | once | CAWSEVRYRAFF | TGTGCCTGGAGCGAAGTTCGCTATCGGGCTTTCTTT
TRBJ2-2 | TRBD2 | TRBV7-9 | . | CASSKLAGVTGELFF | TGTGCCAGCAGCAAACTAGCGGGAGTTACCGGGGAGCTGTTTTTT
TRBJ1-1 | . | TRBV27 | . | CASSPFGGGFTEAFF | TGTGCCAGCAGTCCCTTTGGGGGGGGGTTTACTGAAGCTTTCTTT
TRBJ1-2 | . | TRBV27 | . | CASTGGYGYTF | TGTGCCAGCACCGGGGGTTATGGCTACACCTTC
TRBJ2-7 | TRBD1 | TRBV5-6 | many | CASSIGPQGQGYEQYF | TGTGCCAGCAGCATTGGACCCCAAGGACAGGGGTATGAGCAGTACTTC
TRBJ1-2 | . | TRBV28 | . | CASSFPQGGYTF | TGTGCCAGCAGTTTTCCCCAGGGGGGCTACACCTTC
TRBJ2-7 | TRBD1 | TRBV30 | . | CAWTAVGTGYEQYF | TGTGCCTGGACCGCCGTCGGGACAGGGTACGAGCAGTACTTC
TRBJ1-5 | TRBD1 | TRBV10-3 | . | CAISEEQGASNQPQHF | TGTGCCATCAGTGAGGAGCAGGGGGCAAGCAATCAGCCCCAGCATTTT
TRBJ2-7 | TRBD2 | TRBV6-2/TRBV6-3 | . | CASSYGTSGTEQYF | TGTGCCAGCAGTTACGGGACTAGCGGGACCGAGCAGTACTTC
TRBJ1-3 | . | TRBV3-1/TRBV3-2 | many | CASSQVYREKAGNTIYF | TGTGCCAGCAGCCAAGTTTATAGGGAGAAGGCTGGAAACACCATATATTTT
TRBJ1-1 | . | TRBV28 | . | CASSFSGGTREAFF | TGTGCCAGCAGTTTCTCTGGGGGGACCCGTGAAGCTTTCTTT
TRBJ2-7 | . | TRBV10-2 | . | CASSPRDLDRYEQYF | TGCGCCAGCAGTCCCCGGGACTTGGACCGCTACGAGCAGTACTTC
TRBJ1-1 | . | TRBV28 | . | CASSFGLEYTEAFF | TGTGCCAGCAGTTTCGGACTGGAATATACTGAAGCTTTCTTT